This entry lists 20 T cell receptor beta chains sequenced from one sample in a study of T cells after yellow fever vaccination. TCRdb called the 5' RACE reads again in MiXCR, with one record for every CDR3 protein. This table holds 300,000 to 400,000 distinct CDR3 sequences, 8.7% found once. The specimen comprised PBMCs, sampled on the day of the first yellow fever vaccination. These receptors all come from a man aged 18 to 30 who received the YFV17D yellow fever vaccine.

This clonotype was seen a few times. The rearrangement uses TRBV9 and TRBJ1-2, with a tentative D call TRBD1 (5 bases). The germline gives CDR1 SGDLS, CDR2 YYNGEE. The CDR3 has 11 residues. The germline V and J ends were trimmed by 0 bases and 13 bases, with 10 bases remaining between them. The CDR3 loop reads CASSVEGAFTF. The CDR3, as DNA: TGTGCCAGCAGCGTAGAAGGGGCCTTCACCTTC.

The table lists this clonotype with a few counts. The rearrangement links TRBV18 to TRBJ2-1; D might be TRBD2 (5 bases). Trimming took off 3 bases at V and 8 bases at J, with 14 bases between the two ends. There are 14 residues in the CDR3. CDR1 is KGHSH, CDR2 LQKENI, per germline. Here the CDR3 DNA reads TGTGCCAGCTCACCGTCACGGGGTCCGGATGAGCAGTTCTTC. Translating gives CASSPSRGPDEQFF.

The V call is TRBV5-1, the J call TRBJ2-2; perhaps TRBD1 as D (5 bases). This CDR3 has 15 amino acids. The V end lost 0 bases, the J end lost 0 bases, and 6 bases lay between the germline ends. Germline values: CDR1 SGHRS, CDR2 YFSETQ. Here the CDR3 DNA reads TGCGCCAGCAGCTTGGAAGGGGCGAACACCGGGGAGCTGTTTTTT. Amino acid sequence: CASSLEGANTGELFF.

This clonotype showed up many times. The gene calls are TRBV5-1 and TRBJ1-1; 8 bases are shared with TRBD1. Losses at the gene ends were 8 bases for V and 3 bases for J; bases not matched to a gene: 12. CDR1 and CDR2 from the germline V gene are SGHRS and YFSETQ. CDR3 length: 15 amino acids. The CDR3 reads CASNGQGHTDTEAFF. The CDR3 region has the DNA TGCGCCAGTAACGGACAGGGCCATACGGACACTGAAGCTTTCTTT.

In its sample, this clonotype was seen a few times. The rearrangement links TRBV20-1 to TRBJ2-1; D unclear. From germline, CDR1 is DFQATT and CDR2 SNEGSKA (reference sequence). The CDR3 runs 11 residues. The V end was cut by 2 bases, the J end by 10 bases, with 9 bases between. This chain's CDR3 is CSARFRLEQFF. Here the CDR3 DNA reads TGCAGTGCTAGATTTCGACTCGAGCAGTTCTTC.

This rearrangement joins TRBV12-3 or TRBV12-4 to TRBJ1-2; D gene ambiguous. The CDR3 runs 16 residues. V was shortened by 5 bases and J by 7 bases, with 23 bases between the two germline ends. The CDR3 reads CASSHTRTQDDGGYTF. In DNA form, the CDR3 reads TGTGCCAGCAGTCACACCCGGACGCAAGACGACGGTGGCTACACCTTC.

This clonotype was counted only a few times. J is TRBJ1-1 and V is TRBV11-3; D remains unclear. The CDR3 spans 13 residues. Trimming shortened V by 5 bases and J by 1 base, and 8 bases separated the two germline ends. CDR1 SGHNT and CDR2 YENEEA come from the germline V gene. The CDR3 coding sequence is TGTGCCAGCAGCAAAGCGGGGAACACTGAAGCTTTCTTT. Amino acids: CASSKAGNTEAFF.

The chain's CDR3 is CAWDRADYEQYF. CDR3 coding DNA: TGTGCCTGGGACAGAGCAGACTACGAGCAGTACTTC. V is TRBV30 and J is TRBJ2-7, with a tentative D call TRBD1 (5 bases). The CDR3 sequence is 12 residues long. V lost 5 bases and J 3 bases, leaving 11 bases between the germline ends. The V gene's germline CDR1 is GTSNPN and CDR2 SVGIG (reference sequence). Complete variable domain (other parts from reference TRBV30 and TRBJ2-7): SQTIHQWPATLVQPVGSPLSLECTVEGTSNPNLYWYRQAAGRGLQLLFYSVGIGQISSEVPQNLSASRPQDRQFILSSKKLLLSDSGFYLCAWDRADYEQYFGPGTRLTVT.

This chain joins TRBV6-5 and TRBJ2-7; D remains unclear. With 0 bases removed from V and 0 bases from J, the gap between germline ends came to 6 bases. The CDR3 extends over 14 amino acids. CDR1 MNHEY and CDR2 SVGAGI come from the germline V gene. The CDR3 nucleotides read TGTGCCAGCAGTTACTCGAGCCTCTCCTACGAGCAGTACTTC. Translating it yields CASSYSSLSYEQYF.

The chain couples TRBV6-1 to TRBJ2-5, with D perhaps TRBD1 or TRBD2 (6 bases each). V lost 1 base and J 1 base, leaving 16 bases between the germline ends. This CDR3 spans 17 amino acids. Germline lookup yields CDR1 MNHNS and CDR2 SASEGT. Written as DNA, the CDR3 is TGTGCCAGCAGTGAAGGGGGGGCGGGTCCCTTCCAAGAGACCCAGTACTTC. This translates into CASSEGGAGPFQETQYF.

This clonotype was seen more than once but under ten times. This chain joins TRBV10-3 and TRBJ2-7, with D tentatively TRBD2 (6 bases). The CDR3 contains 18 residues. The germline V gene has CDR1 ENHRY and CDR2 SYGVKD. The germline V and J ends were trimmed by 7 bases and 3 bases, with 28 bases remaining between them. As DNA, the CDR3 is TGTGCCATCACCGGGGGTGGTGACGGGGACGGATTCCTCTACGAGCAGTACTTC. It encodes CAITGGGDGDGFLYEQYF.

This clonotype occurred a few times. The chain joins TRBV7-9 to TRBJ1-1; 8 bases agree with TRBD1. The J segment lost 7 bases and the V segment lost 4 bases, leaving 8 bases of the junction unmatched. Germline V gene lookup returns CDR1 SEHNR and CDR2 FQNEAQ (reference sequence). The CDR3 covers 14 residues. CDR3 sequence (DNA): TGTGCCAGCAGCTCTGCAGACAGGGGTAATGAAGCTTTCTTT. Amino acid sequence: CASSSADRGNEAFF.

A word on this clonotype: At one boundary the junction diverges from the germline segment, which might be a read error. This sequence joins TRBV11-2 and TRBJ1-2; D might be TRBD1 (6 bases). Germline V lookup: CDR1 SGHAT, CDR2 FQNNGV. The CDR3 is 15 amino acids. CDR3 bases: TGTGCCAGCAGCTCCATACGGGACAAGGGGCTTATACCGAGCTTC. Encoded protein: CASSSIRDKGLIPSF.

V and J are TRBV29-1 and TRBJ2-3; TRBD2 is a possible D gene (7 bases). CDR3 length: 14 amino acids. CDR1 is SQVTM and CDR2 is ANQGSEA in the germline V gene. Trimming pared 4 bases from V and 4 bases from J, leaving 15 bases between. CDR3 region: CSVGVRGAADTQYF. The CDR3 DNA follows: TGCAGCGTTGGGGTTCGGGGGGCCGCAGATACGCAGTATTTT.

This clonotype showed up just a few times. The CDR3: CASSTGSSYEQYV. Here the CDR3 DNA reads TGTGCCAGCTCAACAGGAAGCTCCTACGAGCAGTACGTC. The chain couples TRBV18 to TRBJ2-7, with a possible D match to TRBD1 (5 bases). Germline CDR1 is KGHSH and CDR2 is LQKENI. V lost 5 bases and J 0 bases, leaving 8 bases between the germline ends. The length of the CDR3 is 13 residues.

This chain uses TRBV4-2 with TRBJ2-1; a weak D match, TRBD2 (7 bases). This CDR3 comprises 15 residues. Trimming pared 4 bases from V and 3 bases from J, leaving 13 bases between. Germline values: CDR1 LGHNA, CDR2 YNFKEQ. The CDR3 sequence is CASSPEGGVYNEQFF. The DNA of the CDR3 is TGTGCCAGCAGCCCGGAAGGGGGGGTCTACAATGAGCAGTTCTTC.

The chain uses TRBV7-2 and TRBJ2-3; a weak D match, TRBD1 (6 bases). The ends were cut back, 4 bases at V and 12 bases at J, with 17 bases in the middle. CDR1 and CDR2 (germline): SGHTA, FQGNSA. The CDR3 covers 13 residues. The CDR3 coding sequence is TGTGCCAGCAGCTCGAGGTACGGGACACTTCAGTATTTT. This gives the protein CASSSRYGTLQYF.

This rearrangement joins TRBV6-5 to TRBJ2-7, with D possibly TRBD1 on 6 matching bases. The CDR3 sequence is 18 residues long. Per the germline V gene, CDR1 is MNHEY and CDR2 is SVGAGI. V lost 5 bases and J 3 bases, leaving 26 bases between the germline ends. The DNA of the CDR3 is TGTGCCAGCAGTCACAGTGTCCGCCGGGACACTCTTCACTACGAGCAGTACTTC. It encodes CASSHSVRRDTLHYEQYF.

The rearrangement joins TRBV20-1 to TRBJ2-3; no definite D call. Germline loops: CDR1 DFQATT, CDR2 SNEGSKA (reference sequence). The CDR3 is 12 residues long. The V end was cut by 6 bases, the J end by 0 bases, with 7 bases between. Here the CDR3 DNA reads TGCAGTGCCCGTCCAAGCACAGATACGCAGTATTTT. It translates to CSARPSTDTQYF.

This clonotype was found a few times. V and J are TRBV7-2 and TRBJ2-7; 10 positions match TRBD1. Trimming took 1 base from V and 3 from J; bases not matched to a gene: 6. This CDR3 has 16 residues. CDR1 is SGHTA, CDR2 FQGNSA, per germline. As DNA, the CDR3 is TGTGCCAGCAGCTTAGGCGGGACAGGGGACGGCTACGAGCAGTACTTC. It is translated as CASSLGGTGDGYEQYF.